The 32 T cell receptor beta chains given below trace back to one sample, sequenced in a study of T cells in narcolepsy. Using immunoSEQ multiplex PCR, the repertoire was profiled, and TCRdb retains in-frame clones only, with some absent. This table holds tens of thousands of clones, 80% found once. Sequences were obtained from memory (CD45RA-) CD4+ T cells from blood. These receptors were taken from a human donor in good health.

This sequence joins TRBV19 and TRBJ2-2; maybe TRBD2 (5 bases). Per the germline V gene, CDR1 is LNHDA and CDR2 is SQIVND (reference sequence). The ends were cut back, 6 bases at V and 5 bases at J, with 13 bases in the middle. There are 14 residues in the CDR3. CDR3 DNA sequence: TGTGCCAGTAGCGGCGGGCTCCCGACCGGGGAGCTGTTTTTT. Its protein is CASSGGLPTGELFF.

The V and J genes are TRBV7-9 and TRBJ2-2; TRBD2 aligns across 8 bases. CDR3 length equals 16 residues. CDR1 SEHNR and CDR2 FQNEAQ come from the germline V gene (reference sequence). V was clipped by 2 bases and J by 0 bases; unmatched bases: 2. The CDR3 nucleotides are TGTGCCAGCAGCTTACCGGGGGGGGCGAACACCGGGGAGCTGTTTTTT. Translating it yields CASSLPGGANTGELFF.

Only one count was recorded for this clone. The chain couples TRBV29-1 to TRBJ2-5; D gene ambiguous. The CDR3 extends over 13 amino acids. V shed 2 bases and J shed 2 bases, with 9 bases lying between them. The germline V gene has CDR1 SQVTM and CDR2 ANQGSEA. The CDR3 here is CSVERVGQETQYF. The CDR3 nucleotides are TGCAGCGTTGAAAGGGTGGGACAAGAGACCCAGTACTTC.

This chain links TRBV7-6 with TRBJ2-1, with 9 bases that match TRBD2. The CDR3 totals 16 residues. Germline V lookup: CDR1 SGHVS, CDR2 FNYEAQ. Trimming cost V 2 bases and J 7 bases; bases outside gene matches: 9. DNA of the CDR3: TGTGCCAGCAGCTTACAGGAGCGGGGGGTTTCTAATGAGCAGTTCTTC. This encodes CASSLQERGVSNEQFF.

The chain employs TRBV6-1 and TRBJ2-7, with 8 bases matching TRBD2. Germline trimming cut 8 bases from V and 6 bases from J; bases unmatched to any gene: 15. The CDR3 sequence is 15 residues long. Germline CDR1 and CDR2: MNHNS and SASEGT. CDR3 in DNA: TGTGCCAGCCACTCCCGGGAGGGGGTTGTCGCCGAGCAGTACTTC. Translating gives CASHSREGVVAEQYF.

The rearrangement links TRBV4-1 to TRBJ1-4; the D is unclear. Germline assignment: CDR1 MGHRA and CDR2 YSYEKL. The CDR3 runs 15 residues. The V end was cut by 1 base, the J end by 4 bases, with 10 bases between. The CDR3 region has the DNA TGCGCCAGCAGCCAAGGCTCCAGTCTTAATGAAAAACTGTTTTTT. This translates into CASSQGSSLNEKLFF.

This clone was detected once. The genes are TRBV2 and TRBJ2-1; 11 nucleotides agree with TRBD2. The CDR3 contains 14 residues. In germline, CDR1 is SNHLY, CDR2 FYNNEI. Germline trimming cut 6 bases from V and 9 bases from J; bases unmatched to any gene: 7. The CDR3 DNA follows: TGTGCCAGCAGAGTCTATGGACTAGCGGGTGAGCAGTTCTTC. Translation gives CASRVYGLAGEQFF.

The chain carries TRBV11-1 and TRBJ1-1; a possible D gene is TRBD1 (6 bases). The CDR3 loop spans 12 amino acids. V shed 7 bases and J shed 6 bases, with 12 bases lying between them. The germline CDR1 and CDR2 sequences are SGHAT and FQDESV (reference sequence). The CDR3 DNA follows: TGTGCCAGCACCTCACAGGGACCTGAAGCTTTCTTT. Its protein product is CASTSQGPEAFF.

This chain links TRBV5-6 with TRBJ2-7; 7 bases match TRBD1. The CDR3 is made up of 13 amino acids. Germline loops: CDR1 SGHDT, CDR2 YYEEEE. The V segment lost 3 bases and the J segment 6 bases; nucleotides outside the gene matches: 6. CDR3: CASSYLTGVEQYF. CDR3 in DNA: TGTGCCAGCAGCTACCTCACAGGGGTCGAGCAGTACTTC. Combining the CDR3 with reference TRBV5-6 and TRBJ2-7 gives the whole variable domain DAGVTQSPTHLIKTRGQQVTLRCSPKSGHDTVSWYQQALGQGPQFIFQYYEEEERQRGNFPDRFSGHQFPNYSSELNVNALLLGDSALYLCASSYLTGVEQYFGPGTRLTVT.

This clone was found a few times. This sequence joins TRBV7-2 and TRBJ1-5; a weak D match, TRBD1 (5 bases). Germline CDR1 SGHTA, CDR2 FQGNSA. The CDR3 extends over 15 amino acids. Trimming took off 2 bases at V and 3 bases at J, with 11 bases between the two ends. CDR3 DNA: TGTGCCAGCAGCTTATCGGGGGTCGACAATCAGCCCCAGCATTTT. It yields the protein CASSLSGVDNQPQHF.

This clone was observed once. V and J are TRBV7-9 and TRBJ2-1; D is uncertain. From germline, CDR1 is SEHNR and CDR2 FQNEAQ (reference sequence). Trimming removed 2 bases at V and 4 bases at J, with 6 bases between. The CDR3 contains 13 residues. In nucleotides, the CDR3 is TGTGCCAGCAGCTTAAACAATTACAATGAGCAGTTCTTC. It codes for CASSLNNYNEQFF.

This sequence joins TRBV6-1 and TRBJ2-7; 9 bases fit TRBD1. Germline CDR1 and CDR2: MNHNS and SASEGT. The CDR3 length is 14 residues. V trimming: 6 bases; J trimming: 2 bases; junction bases outside the gene matches: 5. In nucleotides, the CDR3 is TGTGCCAGCAGACCGACAGGGGGTCCCTACGAGCAGTACTTC. Its protein product is CASRPTGGPYEQYF.

The chain carries TRBV11-2 and TRBJ1-1; a weak D match, TRBD1 (6 bases). Germline loops: CDR1 SGHAT, CDR2 FQNNGV. This CDR3 region has 14 residues. V was pared by 5 bases and J by 6 bases, with 16 bases between. CDR3: CASSTRTGIPEAFF. The DNA of the CDR3 is TGTGCCAGCAGCACCAGAACAGGGATTCCTGAAGCTTTCTTT. Variable domain in full (rest from reference TRBV11-2 and TRBJ1-1): EAGVAQSPRYKIIEKRQSVAFWCNPISGHATLYWYQQILGQGPKLLIQFQNNGVVDDSQLPKDRFSAERLKGVDSTLKIQPAKLEDSAVYLCASSTRTGIPEAFFGQGTRLTVV.

The chain employs TRBV18 and TRBJ2-1; D is possibly TRBD2 (5 bases). The CDR3 loop spans 15 amino acids. The germline V gene encodes CDR1 KGHSH and CDR2 LQKENI. The V end lost 2 bases, the J end lost 5 bases, and 13 bases lay between the germline ends. In DNA form, the CDR3 reads TGTGCCAGCTCACCAGGCCTACTAGGGAACAATGAGCAGTTCTTC. Its translation: CASSPGLLGNNEQFF.

The chain combines TRBV6-6 with TRBJ1-2; 9 positions agree with TRBD1. CDR1 is MNHNY, CDR2 SVGAGI, per germline (reference sequence). The V gene end was trimmed by 6 bases and the J gene end by 1 base; junction bases not matched to a gene: 6. The CDR3 runs 15 residues. Here the CDR3 DNA reads TGTGCCAGCAGCGGGACAGGGATCTTTAACTATGGCTACACCTTC. It encodes CASSGTGIFNYGYTF.

This sequence joins TRBV28 and TRBJ1-2; TRBD1 agrees at 8 bases. This CDR3 is built from 14 residues. Germline V lookup: CDR1 MDHEN, CDR2 SYDVKM. With V trimmed by 5 bases and J by 4 bases, 6 bases remained unmatched. Here the CDR3 reads CASSSGQGGYGYTF. In nucleotides, the CDR3 is TGTGCCAGCAGTAGCGGACAGGGAGGCTATGGCTACACCTTC.

The CDR3 here is CSAHDRWEAFF. The CDR3 region has the DNA TGCAGTGCTCACGACCGTTGGGAAGCTTTCTTT. V gene TRBV20-1 combines with J gene TRBJ1-1; D ambiguous. The CDR3 is 11 amino acids. Germline V gene lookup returns CDR1 DFQATT and CDR2 SNEGSKA (reference sequence). Trimming shortened V by 5 bases and J by 8 bases, and 12 bases separated the two germline ends.

The chain recombines TRBV18 with TRBJ2-1; 13 bases match TRBD2. The CDR3 loop spans 15 amino acids. Per germline, CDR1 KGHSH and CDR2 LQKENI. J was trimmed by 6 bases and V by 2 bases; bases with no gene match: 1. Written as DNA, the CDR3 is TGTGCCAGCTCACCAAGGACTAGCGGGAGCAATGAGCAGTTCTTC. Translated: CASSPRTSGSNEQFF. The full variable domain, completed using reference TRBV18 and TRBJ2-1, is NAGVMQNPRHLVRRRGQEARLRCSPMKGHSHVYWYRQLPEEGLKFMVYLQKENIIDESGMPKERFSAEFPKEGPSILRIQQVVRGDSAAYFCASSPRTSGSNEQFFGPGTRLTVL.

The gene calls are TRBV5-4 and TRBJ2-5, with TRBD1 matching 7 bases. Germline V gives CDR1 SGHNT, CDR2 YYREEE (reference sequence). This CDR3 region has 14 residues. The V and J ends lost 2 bases and 2 bases, in that order; junction bases with no gene match: 3. CDR3 loop: CASSFGTAQETQYF. CDR3 coding DNA: TGTGCCAGCAGCTTCGGGACAGCTCAAGAGACCCAGTACTTC.

This rearrangement joins TRBV20-1 to TRBJ1-3, with D possibly matching TRBD1 (5 bases). CDR1 is DFQATT and CDR2 is SNEGSKA in the germline V gene (reference sequence). The CDR3 is 11 amino acids. The V end lost 1 base, the J end lost 8 bases, and 6 bases lay between the germline ends. CDR3 nucleotides: TGCAGTGCTAGAGGGGGCTACACCATATATTTT. It translates to CSARGGYTIYF.

This rearrangement joins TRBV7-2 to TRBJ2-5; TRBD1 matches 9 bases. The end of the DNA fits TRBJ2-7 better, so the J call may be wrong. The germline gives CDR1 SGHTA, CDR2 FQGNSA. The CDR3 is 15 residues long. This chain's CDR3 is CASSPGQGRVYEQYF. CDR3 bases: TGTGCCAGCAGCCCAGGACAGGGGAGAGTCTACGAGCAGTACTTC.

The J gene is TRBJ2-1, the V gene TRBV4-2; 13 nucleotides agree with TRBD2. The CDR3 is made up of 17 amino acids. J lost 3 bases, V lost 5 bases, and 7 bases had no gene match. Looked up from germline, CDR1 is LGHNA and CDR2 is YNFKEQ. Here the CDR3 reads CASSTRTSGSDYNEQFF. The CDR3 DNA is TGTGCCAGCAGCACCCGGACTAGCGGGAGCGACTACAATGAGCAGTTCTTC.

The chain combines TRBV10-3 with TRBJ2-3; D not certain. Germline V CDR1 and CDR2: ENHRY, SYGVKD. V was clipped by 4 bases and J by 0 bases, with 8 bases between them. This CDR3 has 14 amino acids. CDR3 protein: CAISAQVSTDTQYF. CDR3 in DNA: TGTGCCATCAGTGCACAAGTCAGCACAGATACGCAGTATTTT.

The chain combines TRBV5-6 with TRBJ1-6, with unresolved D. The V gene lost 2 bases and the J gene lost 9 bases, with 12 bases spanning the gap. CDR3 size: 14 residues. Germline V gene data show CDR1 as SGHDT and CDR2 as YYEEEE. The CDR3, as DNA: TGTGCCAGCAGCTTTGGCCAGCTAGTTTCACCCCTCCACTTT. It is translated as CASSFGQLVSPLHF.

The V call is TRBV18, the J call TRBJ2-2, with D perhaps TRBD1 (5 bases). Trimming removed 4 bases at V and 0 bases at J, with 12 bases between. This CDR3 comprises 16 residues. Looked up from germline, CDR1 is KGHSH and CDR2 is LQKENI. The CDR3 is CASSRPTVTNTGELFF. The CDR3 coding sequence is TGTGCCAGCTCACGACCGACAGTCACGAACACCGGGGAGCTGTTTTTT.

J is TRBJ2-1 and V is TRBV18; 11 bases are a match to TRBD2. This CDR3 is 16 amino acids long. V shed 1 base and J 9 bases; nucleotides not matched to a gene: 8. Germline V gene data show CDR1 as KGHSH and CDR2 as LQKENI. CDR3 sequence: CASSPRVAGGPGEQFF. As DNA, the CDR3 is TGTGCCAGCTCACCACGGGTAGCGGGGGGGCCGGGTGAGCAGTTCTTC.

This clone showed up just once. V and J are TRBV5-4 and TRBJ2-7, with 13 bases fitting TRBD2. The V segment lost 4 bases and the J segment 2 bases; nucleotides outside the gene matches: 6. Germline V lookup: CDR1 SGHNT, CDR2 YYREEE (reference sequence). CDR3 length: 16 residues. The CDR3 sequence is CASSRPTSGGAYEQYF. Written as DNA, the CDR3 is TGTGCCAGCAGCCGTCCCACTAGCGGGGGGGCCTACGAGCAGTACTTC.

This chain links TRBV9 with TRBJ1-2; D perhaps matches TRBD1 (6 bases). CDR1 SGDLS and CDR2 YYNGEE come from the germline V gene. The CDR3 length is 15 residues. V was trimmed by 5 bases and J by 5 bases, leaving 19 bases between them. The CDR3 DNA is TGTGCCAGCAGTGCCGACTTAGGACAGATATATGGCTACACCTTC. This gives the protein CASSADLGQIYGYTF.

Only a few counts were recorded for this clone. The chain recombines TRBV6-1 with TRBJ2-3; 7 bases match TRBD2. Trimming took 1 base from V and 2 from J; bases not matched to a gene: 3. Germline values: CDR1 MNHNS, CDR2 SASEGT. This CDR3 region has 15 residues. The CDR3 sequence is CASSEVLAATDTQYF. CDR3 nucleotide sequence: TGTGCCAGCAGTGAAGTCCTAGCGGCCACAGATACGCAGTATTTT.

This chain uses TRBV9 with TRBJ1-1; 7 bases fit TRBD1. CDR1 is SGDLS, CDR2 YYNGEE, per germline. V lost 3 bases, J lost 2 bases, and 10 bases stayed unmatched. The CDR3 has 16 amino acids. CDR3 DNA sequence: TGTGCCAGCAGCGGTCCTCCGGGACAGCAAAACACTGAAGCTTTCTTT. Translated, it gives CASSGPPGQQNTEAFF.

The CDR3 DNA reads TGTGCCAGCAGCTTTCGCAGGGGTAGGGTGGAGACCCAGTACTTC. This encodes CASSFRRGRVETQYF. V gene TRBV7-9 combines with J gene TRBJ2-5, with D possibly being TRBD1 (6 bases). Germline V gene data show CDR1 as SEHNR and CDR2 as FQNEAQ (reference sequence). This CDR3 region has 15 residues. Trimming pared 3 bases from V and 5 bases from J, leaving 16 bases between.

This clone appeared a single time. This rearrangement joins TRBV5-1 to TRBJ2-2; 7 bases map to TRBD1. The ends lost 4 bases at V and 4 bases at J; junction bases unmatched: 7. CDR1 is SGHRS and CDR2 is YFSETQ in the germline V gene. The CDR3 sequence is 15 residues long. CDR3 loop: CASSATGLGTGELFF. The CDR3 region has the DNA TGCGCCAGCAGCGCGACAGGGTTGGGCACCGGGGAGCTGTTTTTT.